The 19 T cell receptor beta chains below come from one sample, sequenced in a study of T cell repertoires in cytomegalovirus infection. TCRdb reanalysed the reads using MiXCR and keeps one entry per CDR3 protein. Of 600,000 to 800,000 distinct CDR3 sequences listed, 20% to 30% are singletons. The source material was CD8+ T cells from PBMCs. Receptors originate from a human donor in good health (CMV status not recorded). Some clones in this sample may be carry-over from other donors' samples.

This clonotype was observed at least ten times. The V call is TRBV7-6, the J call TRBJ1-4; 9 positions agree with TRBD1. The CDR3 loop spans 15 amino acids. Germline CDR1 SGHVS, CDR2 FNYEAQ. Trimming cost V 5 bases and J 5 bases; bases outside gene matches: 6. CDR3 residues: CASSPWTGENEKLFF. The CDR3 DNA reads as TGTGCCAGCAGCCCCTGGACAGGGGAAAATGAAAAACTGTTTTTT. The full variable domain, its missing parts supplied by reference TRBV7-6 and TRBJ1-4, is GAGVSQSPRYKVTKRGQDVALRCDPISGHVSLYWYRQALGQGPEFLTYFNYEAQQDKSGLPNDRFSAERPEGSISTLTIQRTEQRDSAMYRCASSPWTGENEKLFFGSGTQLSVL.

This rearrangement joins TRBV10-3 to TRBJ2-2; D not certain. This CDR3 spans 17 amino acids. Germline V gene sequence: CDR1 ENHRY, CDR2 SYGVKD. V was pared by 0 bases and J by 3 bases, with 14 bases between. The CDR3: CAISESERSRDTGELFF. The CDR3 DNA reads as TGTGCCATCAGTGAGTCGGAGAGGAGTCGGGACACCGGGGAGCTGTTTTTT.

The genes are TRBV5-5 and TRBJ2-1, with 12 nucleotides matching TRBD2. The CDR3 length is 15 residues. V trimming: 6 bases; J trimming: 5 bases; junction bases outside the gene matches: 6. Germline loops: CDR1 SGHKS, CDR2 YYEKEE (reference sequence). CDR3 sequence: CASTIRTSGDNEQFF. Here the CDR3 DNA reads TGTGCCAGCACCATACGGACTAGCGGGGACAATGAGCAGTTCTTC.

This clonotype was detected only a few times. This rearrangement joins TRBV7-9 to TRBJ2-7, with 9 bases lining up with TRBD2. This CDR3 comprises 16 residues. Germline CDR1 and CDR2: SEHNR and FQNEAQ (reference sequence). The V gene end was trimmed by 4 bases and the J gene end by 3 bases; junction bases not matched to a gene: 10. The CDR3 loop reads CASSSGTSRWSYEQYF. CDR3 in DNA: TGTGCCAGCAGCTCCGGGACTAGCCGATGGAGCTACGAGCAGTACTTC. Together with reference TRBV7-9 and TRBJ2-7, the CDR3 gives the full variable domain: DTGVSQNPRHKITKRGQNVTFRCDPISEHNRLYWYRQTLGQGPEFLTYFQNEAQLEKSRLLSDRFSAERPKGSFSTLEIQRTEQGDSAMYLCASSSGTSRWSYEQYFGPGTRLTVT.

This clonotype was counted a few times. CDR3 loop: CAAKIGQVFGQPQHF. CDR3 sequence (DNA): TGTGCCGCCAAAATCGGACAGGTTTTTGGTCAGCCCCAGCATTTT. This sequence joins TRBV28 and TRBJ1-5; TRBD1 aligns across 7 bases. The CDR3 is 15 amino acids. V was pared by 11 bases and J by 6 bases, with 16 bases of the junction left unmatched. Germline assignment: CDR1 MDHEN and CDR2 SYDVKM. Full variable domain (missing parts from reference TRBV28 and TRBJ1-5): DVKVTQSSRYLVKRTGEKVFLECVQDMDHENMFWYRQDPGLGLRLIYFSYDVKMKEKGDIPEGYSVSREKKERFSLILESASTNQTSMYLCAAKIGQVFGQPQHFGDGTRLSIL.

The rearrangement links TRBV6-1 to TRBJ2-7; TRBD2 aligns across 7 bases. Germline CDR1 reads MNHNS; CDR2 reads SASEGT. V gave up 7 bases and J gave up 2 bases; unmatched junction bases: 5. The CDR3 is made up of 13 amino acids. As DNA, the CDR3 is TGTGCCAGCACGGGGGGTCGAACCTACGAGCAGTACTTC. This gives the protein CASTGGRTYEQYF.

This clonotype has ten or more counts. This rearrangement joins TRBV6-2 or TRBV6-3 to TRBJ2-1; D is ambiguous. The germline gives CDR1 MNHEY, CDR2 SVGEGT. V gave up 6 bases and J gave up 4 bases, with 13 bases separating them. The CDR3 has 14 amino acids. CDR3 region: CASSHPLNYNEQFF. CDR3 DNA sequence: TGTGCCAGCAGCCACCCTCTCAATTACAATGAGCAGTTCTTC.

This clonotype was counted at least ten times. The gene calls are TRBV7-6 and TRBJ2-5; D unresolved. The CDR3 consists of 17 residues. CDR1 and CDR2 (germline): SGHVS, FNYEAQ. The V and J ends lost 0 bases and 0 bases respectively, with 14 bases between them. The CDR3 region has the DNA TGTGCCAGCAGCTTAGCGATCCCCGGCCAGTACCAAGAGACCCAGTACTTC. Translated: CASSLAIPGQYQETQYF.

The chain carries TRBV7-9 and TRBJ1-2; D is unclear. Germline CDR1 is SEHNR and CDR2 is FQNEAQ (reference sequence). The germline V and J ends were trimmed by 5 bases and 5 bases, with 18 bases remaining between them. The CDR3 contains 15 residues. The CDR3 reads CASSPFMWDQYGYTF. In DNA, the CDR3 is TGTGCCAGCAGCCCGTTTATGTGGGATCAATATGGCTACACCTTC.

The chain carries TRBV5-6 and TRBJ1-2; D unclear. Germline V CDR1 and CDR2: SGHDT, YYEEEE. The CDR3 has 11 residues. V was trimmed by 5 bases and J by 5 bases, leaving 7 bases between them. In nucleotides, the CDR3 is TGTGCCAGCAGTATGGGGTATGGCTACACCTTC. The encoded protein is CASSMGYGYTF.

This clonotype has more than one count but fewer than ten. The V call is TRBV4-1, the J call TRBJ2-7; a possible D gene is TRBD2 (6 bases). This CDR3 has 17 amino acids. Germline values: CDR1 MGHRA, CDR2 YSYEKL. V was pared by 4 bases and J by 0 bases, with 19 bases between. CDR3 region: CASSLDGVADNSYEQYF. The CDR3 DNA sequence: TGCGCCAGCAGCCTCGACGGCGTAGCGGATAACTCCTACGAGCAGTACTTC.

This clonotype came up many times. The rearrangement links TRBV12-3 or TRBV12-4 to TRBJ1-5, with TRBD1 as a possible D gene (6 bases). This CDR3 is 15 amino acids long. Trimming took 6 bases from V and 2 from J, leaving 14 bases between them. The CDR3 spells CASRSRGPRNQPQHF. CDR3 coding DNA: TGTGCCAGCAGATCCAGGGGCCCTCGCAATCAGCCCCAGCATTTT.

There are a few counts of this clonotype. This chain links TRBV7-9 with TRBJ2-1; the D gene is possibly TRBD1 (5 bases). With 3 bases removed from V and 0 bases from J, the gap between germline ends came to 9 bases. The CDR3 contains 15 residues. The V gene's germline CDR1 is SEHNR and CDR2 FQNEAQ (reference sequence). CDR3 in DNA: TGTGCCAGCAGCTTCCTACAGGACTCCTACAATGAGCAGTTCTTC. Its translation: CASSFLQDSYNEQFF.

This clonotype showed up many times. This sequence joins TRBV7-9 and TRBJ2-7; D gene unclear. CDR3 length equals 12 residues. CDR1 is SEHNR and CDR2 is FQNEAQ in the germline V gene (reference sequence). Trimming removed 5 bases at V and 0 bases at J, with 5 bases between. CDR3 region: CASSIHSYEQYF. DNA of the CDR3: TGTGCCAGCAGCATACACTCCTACGAGCAGTACTTC.

The V gene is TRBV28, the J gene TRBJ2-1, with a weak D call TRBD1 (6 bases). V was trimmed by 7 bases and J by 6 bases, leaving 10 bases between them. This CDR3 comprises 12 residues. Germline CDR1 MDHEN, CDR2 SYDVKM. The CDR3: CASTTGINEQFF. CDR3 nucleotides: TGTGCCAGCACGACAGGAATCAATGAGCAGTTCTTC.

In this sample, this clonotype turned up a few times. The chain carries TRBV2 and TRBJ2-7, with D possibly TRBD1 on 7 matching bases. V lost 2 bases and J 2 bases, leaving 13 bases between the germline ends. Germline CDR1 SNHLY, CDR2 FYNNEI. The CDR3 runs to 15 residues. The CDR3: CASSEQGGTAYEQYF. The DNA for the CDR3 is TGTGCCAGCAGTGAACAGGGGGGTACGGCCTACGAGCAGTACTTC.

This clonotype was detected only a few times. J is TRBJ2-1 and V is TRBV6-5, with 8 bases matching TRBD2. The V gene end was trimmed by 2 bases and the J gene end by 4 bases; junction bases not matched to a gene: 7. This CDR3 has 16 residues. Germline-derived CDR1 and CDR2 are MNHEY and SVGAGI. CDR3 sequence: CASSYITSGPYNEQFF. In nucleotides, the CDR3 is TGTGCCAGCAGTTACATTACTAGCGGACCTTACAATGAGCAGTTCTTC.

This chain links TRBV2 with TRBJ2-3; D is uncertain. This CDR3 contains 15 residues. Deletions cut 4 bases from V and 0 bases from J, with 11 bases between. CDR1 is SNHLY, CDR2 FYNNEI, per germline. The CDR3 spells CASSVRSVSTDTQYF. Here the CDR3 DNA reads TGTGCCAGCAGTGTCCGGAGCGTTAGCACAGATACGCAGTATTTT.

Of note for this clonotype: This may stem from a read error, because a much larger clone lies one nucleotide away. The V call is TRBV6-1, the J call TRBJ2-1, with D tentatively TRBD2 (5 bases). The CDR3 sequence is 12 residues long. Germline values: CDR1 MNHNS, CDR2 SASEGT. The DNA for the CDR3 is TGTGCCAACAGTGAACTAGGAAATGAGCAGTTCTTC. Its translation is CANSELGNEQFF.